What follows is one TCR beta chain and its context. This clonotype was seen ten or more times. This receptor's antigen is unknown. No base quality information exists; no much larger clone differs at one position. These data originate in a study of T cells in Graves' hyperthyroidism and ophthalmopathy (dated by TCRdb to about 2019). The study in broad terms: Peripheral blood samples were taken at the time of initial diagnosis, prior to any treatment. In about six Graves' hyperthyroidism patients, the study also compared T-cell repertoires from thyroid tissue with T-cell repertoires from blood. Once sampling was done, hyperthyroidism patients were given methimazole at a starting dose of 30 mg daily, whereas ophthalmopathy patients were given high-dose intravenous methylprednisolone. Prospective prediction of ophthalmopathy was tested in an independent validation cohort of some 19 hyperthyroidism patients and 17 patients who later progressed to ophthalmopathy. TCR Vbeta CDR3 sequencing of 130 to 150 peripheral blood samples (roughly 43 ophthalmopathy, over 70 hyperthyroidism and around 17 progressor patients) is reported in the paper. To identify TCR V-J signatures that set the groups apart, the researchers used a discovery cohort of 90 to 100 patients, made up of some 41 with Graves' ophthalmopathy and some 56 with stable Graves' hyperthyroidism. The approximately 100 discovery patients were randomly divided into training and test sets at a 7:3 ratio. Summary of the overall study and its limitations: In cross-validation, a model built on a 13 V-J signature told ophthalmopathy apart from stable hyperthyroidism with 85% to 90% sensitivity and approximately 81% specificity, and in testing the same model reached 80%/75%. During validation, the model predicted progression to ophthalmopathy a median of approximately 6 months ahead of onset, with almost 71% sensitivity and less than 85% specificity. Blood samples also contained most of the expanded thyroid clonotypes (frequency above 0.001), which suggests that blood repertoires may reflect thyroid immune responses. Sample size was not statistically predetermined, and investigators were not blinded to group allocation.

Stable Graves' hyperthyroidism was defined as the absence of progression to ophthalmopathy over 18 months of follow-up. The hyperthyroidism patients were between 18 and 65 years old and newly diagnosed, with a disease duration of less than 2 months. Patients with uncontrolled infections, other autoimmune diseases, pregnancy or lactation were excluded. Diagnoses relied on clinical symptoms, serum thyroxine and TRAb, thyroid ultrasound and orbital computed tomography. Ficoll-Paque density gradient centrifugation was used to isolate PBMCs from about 10 ml of fresh peripheral blood. Total RNA was extracted using Trizol reagent, and RNA quality was assessed on an Agilent 2100 Bioanalyzer. TCR beta CDR3 regions were amplified from RNA transcripts. The first round of RT-PCR for the TCR CDR3 was performed with the HTBI primer set and the Qiagen OneStep RT-PCR kit. Libraries were constructed in a second round of multiplex PCR, after which size selection and purification were carried out. Libraries were sequenced paired-end with 100 bp reads on an Illumina HiSeq2000. The study's own analysis went as follows. SOAPnuke was used to process the raw data, with reads discarded if the reads contained adapters or uncalled bases, had a mean Phred below 15, or lacked an exact constant-primer or identifier match. COPE v1.2.5 was used to merge the high-quality paired reads, and each unique nucleotide sequence was defined as a clonotype. MiTCR v1.1 was used to align the clonotypes against IMGT TRBV, TRBD and TRBJ reference segments. The analysis included only V-J combinations with a frequency above 0.0001, which together covered around 99% of the repertoires. The TCS score was defined as the ratio of F50 (clonal expansion) to E x V (chaos), calculated using BLOSUM62-based TCRdist between CDR3 peptides within each V-J. Welch's t-statistics and random forest reduced 514 V-J features to 13, which were used in a naive Bayes classifier (R e1071). TCRdb trimmed public reads at Q25 via fastp, called clones via MiXCR and kept in-frame beta chains. When rows share a CDR3 protein, they turn into one entry using the most common DNA and genes. The V and J calls come from TCRdb's annotation, not from the publication. This sample lists about 340,000 distinct CDR3 sequences; approximately 22% were detected once. 50% to 65% of the sample is in the top ten clones.

The sequencing sample was made of blood. The source is a woman aged 50 to 60 with Graves' hyperthyroidism.

In nucleotides, the sequence is TGTGCCAGCAGCTTGCGGGATCAGAGTAACAATGAGCAGTTCTTC. Translated, this gives CASSLRDQSNNEQFF. This sequence uses TRBV7-9 and TRBJ2-1; a weak D assignment points to TRBD2 (6 bases agree). Reading the germline V gene (reference sequence) gives CDR1 SEHNR and CDR2 FQNEAQ. The CDR3 spans 15 residues, from the cysteine through the phenylalanine. The retained sequence is limited to the CDR3, 45 bases, with the frame set at the first base. V loses 3 bases of germline sequence and J loses 5 bases, and the interval between the two ends is 14 bases.